The sequence of this T cell receptor (beta chain) was determined in a study of blood T cell repertoires in COVID-19. Sequencing was performed with immunoSEQ multiplex PCR; in TCRdb, only in-frame clones are kept and a portion is missing. The sample carries roughly 280,000 clones, less than 95% recorded once. The J segment lost 0 bases and the V segment lost 6 bases, leaving 4 bases of the junction unmatched. In germline, CDR1 is SQVTM, CDR2 ANQGSEA. The CDR3 is 15 residues long. Sequenced sample: PBMCs or T cells enriched from blood (not recorded which). This receptor was taken from a man between 40 and 49 years old who had been exposed to COVID-19. This sequence joins TRBV29-1 and TRBJ2-3; 12 bases are a match to TRBD2. The CDR3 sequence is CSVATSGGSTDTQYF. The CDR3 DNA sequence: TGCAGCGTGGCGACTAGCGGGGGAAGCACAGATACGCAGTATTTT.